This T cell receptor beta chain derives from a study of T cell repertoires in cytomegalovirus infection. Per germline, CDR1 MGHRA and CDR2 YSYEKL. V lost 1 base and J 4 bases, leaving 16 bases between the germline ends. The CDR3 length is 17 residues. TCRdb analysed the reads with MiXCR anew, one entry per CDR3 protein. In the table there are around 530,000 distinct CDR3 sequences, approximately 25% of which are singletons. J is TRBJ2-2 and V is TRBV4-1, with D perhaps TRBD1 (7 bases). The sequenced material came from PBMCs. The source is a human donor in good health (CMV status not recorded). Some clones in this sample may be carry-over from other donors' samples. In DNA form, the CDR3 reads TGCGCCAGCAGCCAAGTGGAGGGGGCAGGGCGCACCGGGGAGCTGTTTTTT. Translation gives CASSQVEGAGRTGELFF.